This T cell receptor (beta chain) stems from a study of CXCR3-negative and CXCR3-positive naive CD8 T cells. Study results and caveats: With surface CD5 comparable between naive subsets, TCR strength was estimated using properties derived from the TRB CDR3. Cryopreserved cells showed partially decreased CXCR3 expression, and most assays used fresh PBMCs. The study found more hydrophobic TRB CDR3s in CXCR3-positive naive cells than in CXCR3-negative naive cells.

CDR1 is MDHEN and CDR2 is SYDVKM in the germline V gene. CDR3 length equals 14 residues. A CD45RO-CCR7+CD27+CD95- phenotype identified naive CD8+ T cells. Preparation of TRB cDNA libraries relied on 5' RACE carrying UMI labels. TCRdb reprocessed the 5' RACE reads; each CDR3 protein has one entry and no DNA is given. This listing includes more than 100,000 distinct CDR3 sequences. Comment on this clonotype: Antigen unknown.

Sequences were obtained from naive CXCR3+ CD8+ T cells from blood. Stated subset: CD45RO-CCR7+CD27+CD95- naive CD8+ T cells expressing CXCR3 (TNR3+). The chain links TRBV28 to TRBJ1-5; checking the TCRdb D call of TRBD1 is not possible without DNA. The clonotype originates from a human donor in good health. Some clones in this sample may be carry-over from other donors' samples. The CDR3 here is CASSAGTGWQPQHF.